What follows are 23 T cell receptor beta chains derived from one specimen sequenced in a study of T cells in Graves' hyperthyroidism and ophthalmopathy. TCR beta CDR3 regions were amplified from RNA transcripts. The study used the HTBI primer set for a first-round RT-PCR of the TCR CDR3. TCRdb recomputed calls from the multiplex PCR reads with MiXCR, one row per CDR3 protein. The table shows 300,000 to 400,000 distinct CDR3 sequences, with under 25% occurring only once. The sample taken for sequencing was blood. The origin of the receptors is a woman aged 45-65 years with Graves' hyperthyroidism.

V gene TRBV30 combines with J gene TRBJ1-1; D call uncertain. V shed 2 bases and J shed 0 bases, with 13 bases lying between them. Germline loops: CDR1 GTSNPN, CDR2 SVGIG (reference sequence). The CDR3 length is 15 residues. CDR3 region: CAWSPRRRLNTEAFF. Here the CDR3 DNA reads TGTGCCTGGAGTCCCCGTCGGAGGTTGAACACTGAAGCTTTCTTT.

This rearrangement joins TRBV6-1 to TRBJ2-7, with 7 bases identical to TRBD1. Trimming cost V 4 bases and J 2 bases; bases outside gene matches: 11. The CDR3 consists of 16 residues. Germline assignment: CDR1 MNHNS and CDR2 SASEGT. CDR3 residues: CASSVYRGRDAYEQYF. CDR3 in DNA: TGTGCCAGCAGTGTTTACAGGGGACGGGATGCCTACGAGCAGTACTTC.

In its sample, this clonotype was seen a few times. The V call is TRBV5-1, the J call TRBJ2-1, with TRBD1 matching 10 bases. This CDR3 region has 14 residues. Germline-derived CDR1 and CDR2 are SGHRS and YFSETQ. After removal of 0 bases from V and 8 bases from J, the junction contained 2 bases not matched to a gene. CDR3 DNA: TGCGCCAGCAGCTTGGGACAGGGGGCCTATGAGCAGTTCTTC. Translated, it gives CASSLGQGAYEQFF.

Ten or more counts support this clonotype. The chain has TRBV20-1 and TRBJ1-1; TRBD1 might be the D (5 bases). The V gene's germline CDR1 is DFQATT and CDR2 SNEGSKA (reference sequence). The V gene lost 2 bases and the J gene lost 6 bases, with 22 bases spanning the gap. The CDR3 totals 16 residues. The CDR3 spells CSARRGGSAGNAEAFF. CDR3 nucleotide sequence: TGCAGTGCTAGAAGGGGCGGCAGCGCAGGCAATGCTGAAGCTTTCTTT.

This clonotype was picked up many times. The chain links TRBV4-1 to TRBJ1-6, with a possible D match to TRBD1 (5 bases). The CDR3 is 17 amino acids. Per the germline V gene, CDR1 is MGHRA and CDR2 is YSYEKL. V was clipped by 0 bases and J by 1 base, with 10 bases between them. This CDR3 is CASSQETDTSYNSPLHF. CDR3 DNA sequence: TGCGCCAGCAGCCAAGAAACGGACACATCCTATAATTCACCCCTCCACTTT.

The V call is TRBV4-1, the J call TRBJ2-1; D is unresolved. The V and J ends lost 0 bases and 6 bases respectively, with 12 bases between them. Germline lookup yields CDR1 MGHRA and CDR2 YSYEKL. The CDR3 is 15 amino acids. The CDR3 sequence is CASSQDPPISNEQFF. CDR3 nucleotide sequence: TGCGCCAGCAGCCAAGATCCCCCCATATCCAATGAGCAGTTCTTC.

There are a few counts of this clonotype. The chain joins TRBV19 to TRBJ1-5, with a weak D call TRBD1 (6 bases). Germline V gives CDR1 LNHDA, CDR2 SQIVND (reference sequence). Between the trimmed V and J ends, which lost 0 bases and 7 bases, there was a span of 13 bases. This CDR3 contains 15 residues. CDR3 coding DNA: TGTGCCAGTAGTATAGATGGGGGGGCTTGGCAGCCCCAGCATTTT. Protein product: CASSIDGGAWQPQHF.

The chain couples TRBV7-9 to TRBJ2-2, with 7 bases lining up with TRBD2. With V trimmed by 2 bases and J by 3 bases, 3 bases remained unmatched. There are 15 residues in the CDR3. CDR1 and CDR2 from the germline V gene are SEHNR and FQNEAQ (reference sequence). The CDR3 region is CASSLPLADTGELFF. The CDR3 DNA reads as TGTGCCAGCAGCTTACCGCTAGCGGACACCGGGGAGCTGTTTTTT.

This clonotype appeared many times. V and J are TRBV11-2 and TRBJ1-5, with D possibly TRBD1 on 5 matching bases. The CDR3 is made up of 16 amino acids. V lost 4 bases to trimming and J lost 3 bases, with 16 bases between them. Germline V gives CDR1 SGHAT, CDR2 FQNNGV. The CDR3 coding sequence is TGTGCCAGCAGCTCGGGACTACGTGGGGACAATCAGCCCCAGCATTTT. This codes for CASSSGLRGDNQPQHF.

In this sample, this clonotype turned up many times. The V gene is TRBV20-1, the J gene TRBJ2-7; D is perhaps TRBD1 (6 bases). Trimming stripped 2 bases from V and 6 bases from J, with 8 bases between. The CDR3 has 11 residues. The germline CDR1 and CDR2 sequences are DFQATT and SNEGSKA (reference sequence). CDR3 amino acids: CSARKGGEQYF. In DNA, the CDR3 is TGCAGTGCTAGAAAAGGGGGCGAGCAGTACTTC.

This clonotype was counted ten times or more. This chain links TRBV20-1 with TRBJ2-3; D unresolved. Germline CDR1 DFQATT, CDR2 SNEGSKA (reference sequence). This CDR3 is built from 13 residues. Deletions cut 4 bases from V and 2 bases from J, with 10 bases between. The CDR3 is CSAKTRATDTQYF. The CDR3 bases are TGCAGTGCTAAAACACGGGCCACAGATACGCAGTATTTT.

This clonotype was seen once. This chain uses TRBV12-3 or TRBV12-4 with TRBJ2-1; 10 nucleotides align to TRBD2. CDR3 size: 17 residues. V was clipped by 6 bases and J by 5 bases; unmatched bases: 13. The CDR3, as DNA: TGTGCCAGCAGGCCCCGGATCGGGACTAGCGCAGACAATGAGCAGTTCTTC. It yields the protein CASRPRIGTSADNEQFF.

This clonotype was seen many times. This sequence joins TRBV12-3 or TRBV12-4 and TRBJ1-1; maybe TRBD1 (6 bases). Trimming cost V 5 bases and J 2 bases, with 18 bases left between them. The CDR3 contains 16 residues. CDR3 DNA sequence: TGTGCCAGCAGTCTCACTTTCGGACAGATTAACACTGAAGCTTTCTTT. Translation gives CASSLTFGQINTEAFF.

This clonotype was seen many times. The chain couples TRBV3-1 to TRBJ1-4, with TRBD1 as a possible D gene (5 bases). The length of the CDR3 is 13 residues. V gave up 9 bases and J gave up 7 bases, with 15 bases separating them. Looked up from germline, CDR1 is LGHDT and CDR2 is YNNKEL (reference sequence). In DNA form, the CDR3 reads TGTGCCAGTCGAAAACGGACAAGTGAAAAACTGTTTTTT. Its protein product is CASRKRTSEKLFF.

This chain uses TRBV13 with TRBJ1-1, with 7 bases matching TRBD1. This CDR3 contains 14 residues. The V gene's germline CDR1 is PRHDT and CDR2 FYEKMQ (reference sequence). The V gene end was trimmed by 0 bases and the J gene end by 6 bases; junction bases not matched to a gene: 4. This CDR3 is CASSLGTGVPEAFF. Here the CDR3 DNA reads TGTGCCAGCAGCTTAGGAACAGGGGTCCCTGAAGCTTTCTTT.

Many counts were recorded for this clonotype. The chain has TRBV3-1 and TRBJ2-7, with 9 bases identical to TRBD1. This CDR3 is built from 14 residues. Germline V lookup: CDR1 LGHDT, CDR2 YNNKEL (reference sequence). V was pared by 1 base and J by 6 bases, with 4 bases of the junction left unmatched. This chain's CDR3 is CASSQGTGVGEQYF. The CDR3 DNA follows: TGTGCCAGCAGCCAAGGGACAGGGGTGGGCGAGCAGTACTTC.

The V and J genes are TRBV29-1 and TRBJ1-1; D is perhaps TRBD1 (6 bases). The CDR3 extends over 11 amino acids. CDR1 SQVTM and CDR2 ANQGSEA come from the germline V gene. Trimming removed 6 bases from V and 11 bases from J, with 16 bases in between. The CDR3 reads CSVRGRDMAFF. For the CDR3, the DNA is TGCAGCGTGAGGGGCAGGGACATGGCTTTCTTT.

The genes are TRBV7-9 and TRBJ1-5; 9 bases fit TRBD1. CDR1 is SEHNR and CDR2 is FQNEAQ in the germline V gene (reference sequence). This CDR3 contains 14 residues. V lost 5 bases to trimming and J lost 6 bases; unmatched junction nucleotides: 5. CDR3 loop: CASSNGQGFQPQHF. The CDR3, as DNA: TGTGCCAGCAGCAACGGACAGGGGTTTCAGCCCCAGCATTTT.

This clonotype occurred many times. The chain has TRBV14 and TRBJ2-2; no clear D gene. CDR1 is SGHDN, CDR2 FVKESK, per germline. The CDR3 totals 14 residues. V gave up 2 bases and J gave up 5 bases, with 9 bases separating them. The CDR3 loop is CASSQSMETGELFF. CDR3 DNA sequence: TGTGCCAGCAGCCAAAGCATGGAGACCGGGGAGCTGTTTTTT.

This clonotype appeared many times. The rearrangement links TRBV9 to TRBJ2-3; D is perhaps TRBD1 (5 bases). Germline lookup yields CDR1 SGDLS and CDR2 YYNGEE. The V end was cut by 0 bases, the J end by 1 base, with 9 bases between. This CDR3 has 15 amino acids. This chain's CDR3 is CASSVEGRGTDTQYF. In DNA form, the CDR3 reads TGTGCCAGCAGCGTAGAGGGCAGGGGCACAGATACGCAGTATTTT.

This clonotype was picked up a small number of times. V and J are TRBV27 and TRBJ2-3, with TRBD1 as a possible D gene (6 bases). The germline V gene encodes CDR1 MNHEY and CDR2 SMNVEV (reference sequence). With 5 bases removed from V and 4 bases from J, the gap between germline ends came to 16 bases. This CDR3 spans 15 amino acids. The CDR3 reads CASSEVGAGADTQYF. The CDR3 DNA sequence: TGTGCCAGCAGTGAAGTGGGGGCAGGCGCAGATACGCAGTATTTT.

In its sample, this clonotype was seen a few times. This chain uses TRBV2 with TRBJ1-6, with TRBD1 identical over 12 bases. The V and J ends lost 6 bases and 10 bases, in that order; junction bases with no gene match: 4. The CDR3 runs to 14 residues. CDR1 and CDR2 (germline): SNHLY, FYNNEI. CDR3 sequence reads: CASRGDRGRSPLHF. In DNA, the CDR3 is TGTGCCAGCAGGGGGGACAGGGGGCGATCACCCCTCCACTTT.

This clonotype showed up many times. The V gene is TRBV28, the J gene TRBJ1-5; the D is unclear. V lost 5 bases, J lost 6 bases, and 11 bases lay in between. This CDR3 comprises 13 residues. Germline CDR1 is MDHEN and CDR2 is SYDVKM. Here the CDR3 DNA reads TGTGCCAGCAGTCCAACGATGGGTCAGCCCCAGCATTTT. Amino acids: CASSPTMGQPQHF.